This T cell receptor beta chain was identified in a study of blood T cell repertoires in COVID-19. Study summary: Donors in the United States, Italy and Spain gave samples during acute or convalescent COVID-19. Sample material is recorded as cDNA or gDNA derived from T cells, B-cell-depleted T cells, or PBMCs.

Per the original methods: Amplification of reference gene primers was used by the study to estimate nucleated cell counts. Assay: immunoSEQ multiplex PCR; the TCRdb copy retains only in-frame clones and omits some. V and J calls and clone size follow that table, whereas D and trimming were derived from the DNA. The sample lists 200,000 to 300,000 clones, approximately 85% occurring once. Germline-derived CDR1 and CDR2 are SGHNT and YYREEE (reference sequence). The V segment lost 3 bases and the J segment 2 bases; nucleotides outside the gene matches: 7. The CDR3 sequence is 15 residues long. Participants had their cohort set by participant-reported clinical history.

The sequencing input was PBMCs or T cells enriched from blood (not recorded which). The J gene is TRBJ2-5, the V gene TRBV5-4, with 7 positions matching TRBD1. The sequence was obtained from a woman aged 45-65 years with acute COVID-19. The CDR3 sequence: CASSYRRQGQETQYF. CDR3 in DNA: TGTGCCAGCAGCTACAGAAGACAGGGACAAGAGACCCAGTACTTC.